This T cell receptor delta chain was observed in a study of gamma-delta T cells after stem cell transplantation. Germline V gene lookup returns CDR1 TSWWSYY and CDR2 QGS. Trimming cost V 0 bases and J 1 base; bases outside gene matches: 5. This CDR3 has 17 amino acids. TCRdb reapplied CATT to the RT-PCR reads. Of 13,000 or so delta-chain clones detected, approximately 33% appear once; the ten largest clones hold less than 4.5%. The chain employs TRDV1 and TRDJ1; 10 bases are a match to TRDD3. Source material: gamma-delta T cells. The receptor comes from a human donor. It is not recorded whose cells these are; they may come from a transplant donor. CDR3: CALGELRGIRATDKLIF. The CDR3 nucleotides are TGTGCTCTTGGGGAACTTCGGGGGATACGCGCCACCGATAAACTCATCTTT.